This entry is about one T cell receptor beta chain. Its antigen is not known. The data were obtained in a study of T cell repertoires in cytomegalovirus infection. Study-wide background: Well-studied HLA-B-restricted CMV epitopes were used in the study alongside recently identified HLA-C-restricted ones. TCR beta signatures that were public indicated CMV infection and matching HLA type.

Trimming shortened V by 2 bases and J by 2 bases, and 10 bases separated the two germline ends. The CDR3 runs to 15 residues. Germline loops: CDR1 PRHDT, CDR2 FYEKMQ (reference sequence). Study outcomes and limitations: The ex vivo response was dominated by HLA-C-restricted CMV-specific TCR beta clonotypes. The cumulative frequency of public TCR beta families distinguished individuals who carried CMV together with the relevant HLA.

TCRdb reprocessed the reads via MiXCR and lists one record per CDR3 protein. The profile shows fewer than 850,000 distinct CDR3 sequences, 25% to 35% of them singletons. Sequences were derived from cultured CD8+ T cells from PBMCs, sampled from culture after CMV antigen stimulation. The chain couples TRBV13 to TRBJ1-3; D gene ambiguous. This TCR derives from a human donor in good health (CMV status not recorded). Some clones in this sample may be carry-over from other donors' samples. Here the CDR3 DNA reads TGTGCCAGCAGCTTATTGCAAGGGACTGGAAACACCATATATTTT. The encoded protein is CASSLLQGTGNTIYF.